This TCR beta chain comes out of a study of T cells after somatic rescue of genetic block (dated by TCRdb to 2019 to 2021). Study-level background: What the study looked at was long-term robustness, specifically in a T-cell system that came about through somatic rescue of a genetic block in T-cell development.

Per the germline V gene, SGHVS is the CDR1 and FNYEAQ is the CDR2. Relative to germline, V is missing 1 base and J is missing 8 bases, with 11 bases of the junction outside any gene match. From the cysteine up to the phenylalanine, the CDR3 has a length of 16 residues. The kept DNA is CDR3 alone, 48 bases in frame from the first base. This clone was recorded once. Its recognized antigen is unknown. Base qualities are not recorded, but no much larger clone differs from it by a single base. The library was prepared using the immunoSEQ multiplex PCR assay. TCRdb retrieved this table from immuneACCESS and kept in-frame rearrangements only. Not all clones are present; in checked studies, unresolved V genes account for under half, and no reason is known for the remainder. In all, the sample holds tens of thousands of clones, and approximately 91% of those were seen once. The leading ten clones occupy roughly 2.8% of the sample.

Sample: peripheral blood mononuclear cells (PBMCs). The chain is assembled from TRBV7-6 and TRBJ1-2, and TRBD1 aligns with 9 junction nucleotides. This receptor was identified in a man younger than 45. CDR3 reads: CASSLVTGGPPNGYTF. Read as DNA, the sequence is TGTGCCAGCAGCTTAGTTACAGGGGGCCCCCCAAACGGCTACACCTTC. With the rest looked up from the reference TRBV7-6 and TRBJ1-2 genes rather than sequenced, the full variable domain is GAGVSQSPRYKVTKRGQDVALRCDPISGHVSLYWYRQALGQGPEFLTYFNYEAQQDKSGLPNDRFSAERPEGSISTLTIQRTEQRDSAMYRCASSLVTGGPPNGYTFGSGTRLTVV.